Below are 29 T cell receptor beta chains sequenced from a single sample in a study of T cells in Graves' hyperthyroidism and ophthalmopathy. Researchers took RNA transcripts and amplified the TCR beta CDR3 regions from them. RT-PCR in the first round (using the HTBI primer set) targeted the TCR CDR3. Each CDR3 protein gets one entry after TCRdb re-called the multiplex PCR reads with MiXCR. This table has hundreds of thousands of distinct CDR3 sequences, approximately 15% appearing once. The sample was blood. The receptors stem from a woman under 30 with Graves' hyperthyroidism.

This clonotype was recorded many times. The chain carries TRBV6-1 and TRBJ2-1; a possible D gene is TRBD1 (6 bases). The length of the CDR3 is 15 residues. Deletions cut 1 base from V and 1 base from J, with 8 bases between. In germline, CDR1 is MNHNS, CDR2 SASEGT. CDR3: CASSEDQGSYNEQFF. The CDR3 DNA reads TGTGCCAGCAGTGAAGATCAGGGGTCCTACAATGAGCAGTTCTTC.

In its sample, this clonotype was seen a few times. This rearrangement joins TRBV4-1 to TRBJ2-1; D gene ambiguous. CDR3 length equals 13 residues. Germline CDR1 reads MGHRA; CDR2 reads YSYEKL. The V and J ends lost 1 base and 5 bases respectively, with 6 bases between them. The chain's CDR3 is CASSQVVNNEQFF. As DNA, the CDR3 is TGCGCCAGCAGCCAAGTAGTTAACAATGAGCAGTTCTTC.

About this clonotype: One end of the junction is discordant with germline, which a read error may explain. The chain is built from TRBV5-1 and TRBJ2-1, with 11 bases that match TRBD1. The CDR3 totals 15 residues. Germline-derived CDR1 and CDR2 are SGHRS and YFSETQ. CDR3 sequence: CASRLGTGGYNEQFF. CDR3 DNA: TGCGCCAGCAGATTGGGGACAGGGGGCTACAATGAGCAGTTCTTC. The full variable domain, in which reference TRBV5-1 and TRBJ2-1 provide the parts outside the CDR3, is KAGVTQTPRYLIKTRGQQVTLSCSPISGHRSVSWYQQTPGQGLQFLFEYFSETQRNKGNFPGRFSGRQFSNSRSEMNVSTLELGDSALYLCASRLGTGGYNEQFFGPGTRLTVL.

This clonotype was observed a few times. The chain combines TRBV5-1 with TRBJ2-7; D unclear. Trimming shortened V by 2 bases and J by 4 bases, and 10 bases separated the two germline ends. The CDR3 covers 13 residues. Germline V CDR1 and CDR2: SGHRS, YFSETQ. The chain's CDR3 is CASSFDTFYEQYF. The CDR3 DNA reads as TGCGCCAGCAGCTTCGACACCTTTTACGAGCAGTACTTC.

This clonotype was detected many times. V gene TRBV20-1 combines with J gene TRBJ2-7; D unclear. CDR1 is DFQATT and CDR2 is SNEGSKA in the germline V gene (reference sequence). This CDR3 has 14 residues. The V gene lost 1 base and the J gene lost 6 bases, with 16 bases spanning the gap. CDR3 region: CSARVRDGIGEQYF. The CDR3 DNA reads TGCAGTGCTAGAGTTCGTGACGGAATAGGCGAGCAGTACTTC.

This clonotype has ten or more counts. The V gene is TRBV5-1, the J gene TRBJ2-2; 10 nucleotides align to TRBD2. Germline V gene data show CDR1 as SGHRS and CDR2 as YFSETQ. The J segment lost 6 bases and the V segment lost 3 bases, leaving 8 bases of the junction unmatched. The CDR3 length is 16 residues. The CDR3 DNA follows: TGCGCCAGCAGCTATCTAGCGGGAGCGGTCGCCGGGGAGCTGTTTTTT. Its translation is CASSYLAGAVAGELFF.

A word on this clonotype: An end of the junction does not agree with germline; a read error may underlie this. V and J are TRBV27 and TRBJ1-1; D remains ambiguous. Germline assignment: CDR1 MNHEY and CDR2 SMNVEV (reference sequence). The CDR3 has 13 residues. CDR3 sequence (DNA): TGTGCCAGGAGTTTATCCCGGAACACTGAAGCTTTCTTT. This codes for CARSLSRNTEAFF.

Ten or more counts support this clonotype. This chain uses TRBV20-1 with TRBJ1-2; no clear D gene. The V end lost 0 bases, the J end lost 4 bases, and 6 bases lay between the germline ends. The CDR3 loop spans 12 amino acids. CDR1 is DFQATT and CDR2 is SNEGSKA in the germline V gene (reference sequence). The CDR3 reads CSARDGVYGYTF. In DNA, the CDR3 is TGCAGTGCTAGAGACGGCGTCTATGGCTACACCTTC.

At least ten counts were recorded for this clonotype. In DNA, the CDR3 is TGCGCCAGCAGTGCCTCGGCCGGGACTAGCGGAACCTACGAGCAGTACTTC. It encodes CASSASAGTSGTYEQYF. V gene TRBV10-2 combines with J gene TRBJ2-7; 11 nucleotides align to TRBD2. Germline V lookup: CDR1 WSHSY, CDR2 SAAADI. J was trimmed by 2 bases and V by 4 bases; bases with no gene match: 10. This CDR3 is built from 17 residues.

This clonotype occurred a few times. The CDR3 DNA reads as TGTGCCAGCAGCTTAGTACAGGGGTTAACAGATACGCAGTATTTT. This codes for CASSLVQGLTDTQYF. V usage is TRBV7-9 and J usage is TRBJ2-3, with TRBD1 matching over 7 bases. This CDR3 is 15 amino acids long. Germline V CDR1 and CDR2: SEHNR, FQNEAQ (reference sequence). The V gene end was trimmed by 1 base and the J gene end by 3 bases; junction bases not matched to a gene: 4. The full variable domain, rest sourced from reference TRBV7-9 and TRBJ2-3, is DTGVSQNPRHKITKRGQNVTFRCDPISEHNRLYWYRQTLGQGPEFLTYFQNEAQLEKSRLLSDRFSAERPKGSFSTLEIQRTEQGDSAMYLCASSLVQGLTDTQYFGPGTRLTVL.

This clonotype was observed many times. This chain links TRBV2 with TRBJ1-5, with 7 nucleotides matching TRBD1. Germline V CDR1 and CDR2: SNHLY, FYNNEI. The CDR3 length is 14 residues. V gave up 10 bases and J gave up 1 base; unmatched junction bases: 7. The CDR3 region has the DNA TGTGCCACTTCGGGACAGCGAAGCAATCAGCCCCAGCATTTT. Its translation is CATSGQRSNQPQHF. Full variable domain (rest looked up from reference TRBV2 and TRBJ1-5): EPEVTQTPSHQVTQMGQEVILRCVPISNHLYFYWYRQILGQKVEFLVSFYNNEISEKSEIFDDQFSVERPDGSNFTLKIRSTKLEDSAMYFCATSGQRSNQPQHFGDGTRLSIL.

This clonotype showed up many times. The CDR3 DNA reads TGTGCCAGCAGCTTGGATTCCGGGCTCGGCTACGAGCAGTACTTC. It codes for CASSLDSGLGYEQYF. The chain employs TRBV11-2 and TRBJ2-7; D is uncertain. V dropped 3 bases and J dropped 3 bases, with 15 bases sitting between them. There are 15 residues in the CDR3. Germline assignment: CDR1 SGHAT and CDR2 FQNNGV.

Many counts were recorded for this clonotype. The chain carries TRBV6-2 or TRBV6-3 and TRBJ2-1, with D tentatively TRBD2 (5 bases). Trimming removed 0 bases at V and 0 bases at J, with 15 bases between. This CDR3 is built from 18 residues. In germline, CDR1 is MNHEY, CDR2 SVGEGT. The CDR3 is CASSYSPRRAASYNEQFF. The DNA of the CDR3 is TGTGCCAGCAGTTACTCCCCCCGTAGAGCGGCCTCCTACAATGAGCAGTTCTTC.

Turning to this clonotype: A much larger clone lies a single base off, so this may be a read error. The genes are TRBV20-1 and TRBJ1-4, with no clear D. This CDR3 spans 12 amino acids. From germline, CDR1 is DFQATT and CDR2 SNEGSKA (reference sequence). The CDR3 here is CSARLQNGKLFF. CDR3 DNA: TGCAGTGCTAGGCTCCAGAATGGAAAACTGTTTTTT.

This chain uses TRBV14 with TRBJ1-2, with a weak D call TRBD1 (6 bases). Germline V gives CDR1 SGHDN, CDR2 FVKESK. With 4 bases removed from V and 3 bases from J, the gap between germline ends came to 9 bases. The CDR3 extends over 13 amino acids. CDR3 nucleotides: TGTGCCAGCAGCCCAGGGGTCGACTATGGCTACACCTTC. The encoded protein is CASSPGVDYGYTF.

Worth noting for this clonotype: This may be a read error, as it is one base from a much larger clone. J is TRBJ1-2 and V is TRBV28, with no clear D. V was clipped by 3 bases and J by 6 bases, with 14 bases between them. Germline values: CDR1 MDHEN, CDR2 SYDVKM. The CDR3 covers 14 residues. The CDR3 DNA follows: TGTGCCAGCAGTTTCGGTGGCTTGAGCCATGGCTACACCTTC. Its protein product is CASSFGGLSHGYTF.

This clonotype was observed a few times. This chain uses TRBV20-1 with TRBJ2-1, with TRBD2 matching over 8 bases. Trimming cost V 0 bases and J 1 base; bases outside gene matches: 5. Germline lookup yields CDR1 DFQATT and CDR2 SNEGSKA (reference sequence). The CDR3 is 16 residues long. CDR3 sequence: CSARDSRGVSYNEQFF. The DNA for the CDR3 is TGCAGTGCTAGAGATTCGCGGGGGGTTTCCTACAATGAGCAGTTCTTC.

The table lists this clonotype with many counts. The V gene is TRBV19, the J gene TRBJ1-2, with D unresolved. Germline loops: CDR1 LNHDA, CDR2 SQIVND (reference sequence). V lost 7 bases to trimming and J lost 0 bases, with 18 bases between them. The CDR3 is 16 residues long. The chain's CDR3 is CASTGGLFPSNYGYTF. Written as DNA, the CDR3 is TGTGCCAGTACCGGAGGACTGTTCCCTTCTAACTATGGCTACACCTTC.

This clonotype was detected many times. The chain combines TRBV6-1 with TRBJ2-3; TRBD2 matches 10 bases. The CDR3 length is 15 residues. V shed 1 base and J 8 bases; nucleotides not matched to a gene: 6. The germline V gene encodes CDR1 MNHNS and CDR2 SASEGT. The CDR3 DNA follows: TGTGCCAGCAGTGAAGGACTAGCGGGCGGGGCTACGCAGTATTTT. Its translation is CASSEGLAGGATQYF.

In this sample, this clonotype turned up many times. The V call is TRBV3-1, the J call TRBJ2-1; 7 nucleotides line up with TRBD1. CDR1 is LGHDT, CDR2 YNNKEL, per germline (reference sequence). Trimming cost V 2 bases and J 8 bases; bases outside gene matches: 12. The CDR3 is 16 amino acids. The CDR3 region is CASSQILGQRQYEQFF. The DNA for the CDR3 is TGTGCCAGCAGCCAAATATTGGGACAGCGCCAGTATGAGCAGTTCTTC.

The rearrangement uses TRBV6-1 and TRBJ1-3, with D possibly being TRBD1 (6 bases). The CDR3 consists of 17 residues. V shed 3 bases and J shed 0 bases, with 15 bases lying between them. Germline V gives CDR1 MNHNS, CDR2 SASEGT. The CDR3 region is CASSDLGEGVSGNTIYF. The DNA for the CDR3 is TGTGCCAGCAGTGACCTCGGGGAGGGGGTCTCTGGAAACACCATATATTTT.

This clonotype was seen repeatedly, ten times or more. The rearrangement uses TRBV13 and TRBJ2-5; D possibly uses TRBD1 or TRBD2 (5 bases each). Trimming left V 5 bases short and J 2 bases short, with 12 bases between. The CDR3 runs 14 residues. Germline CDR1 PRHDT, CDR2 FYEKMQ (reference sequence). The CDR3 DNA sequence: TGTGCCAGCAGCAAGCTGAGGGGACAAGAGACCCAGTACTTC. Translating it yields CASSKLRGQETQYF. Variable domain in full (rest from reference TRBV13 and TRBJ2-5): AAGVIQSPRHLIKEKRETATLKCYPIPRHDTVYWYQQGPGQDPQFLISFYEKMQSDKGSIPDRFSAQQFSDYHSELNMSSLELGDSALYFCASSKLRGQETQYFGPGTRLLVL.

This clonotype was seen repeatedly, ten times or more. V and J are TRBV28 and TRBJ2-3, with 8 bases aligning to TRBD1. The CDR3 length is 15 residues. Germline V CDR1 and CDR2: MDHEN, SYDVKM. J was trimmed by 3 bases and V by 8 bases; bases with no gene match: 10. CDR3 residues: CASHDRGGDTDTQYF. The CDR3 bases are TGTGCCAGCCATGACAGGGGCGGTGATACAGATACGCAGTATTTT. The whole variable domain, remainder taken from reference TRBV28 and TRBJ2-3, is DVKVTQSSRYLVKRTGEKVFLECVQDMDHENMFWYRQDPGLGLRLIYFSYDVKMKEKGDIPEGYSVSREKKERFSLILESASTNQTSMYLCASHDRGGDTDTQYFGPGTRLTVL.

This clonotype was recorded at least ten times. The rearrangement links TRBV7-9 to TRBJ2-1; 11 bases match TRBD2. CDR3 size: 18 residues. V was clipped by 4 bases and J by 5 bases; unmatched bases: 13. Germline V gives CDR1 SEHNR, CDR2 FQNEAQ (reference sequence). CDR3: CASSSTSGTSGSNNEQFF. CDR3 nucleotides: TGTGCCAGCAGCTCCACCTCGGGCACTAGCGGGAGTAACAATGAGCAGTTCTTC.

This clonotype was seen ten or more times. This sequence joins TRBV29-1 and TRBJ2-1; no definite D call. Germline V gene data show CDR1 as SQVTM and CDR2 as ANQGSEA. The V end lost 0 bases, the J end lost 9 bases, and 9 bases lay between the germline ends. There are 12 residues in the CDR3. The CDR3 sequence is CSVEDQGVEQFF. In nucleotides, the CDR3 is TGCAGCGTTGAAGATCAAGGAGTTGAGCAGTTCTTC.

This clonotype was counted at least ten times. V and J are TRBV9 and TRBJ2-3; D remains unclear. CDR3 length: 13 residues. Germline loops: CDR1 SGDLS, CDR2 YYNGEE. Trimming cost V 0 bases and J 4 bases, with 6 bases left between them. In nucleotides, the CDR3 is TGTGCCAGCAGCGTAGGGACGTCAGATACGCAGTATTTT. Its translation is CASSVGTSDTQYF.

Comments on this clonotype: A read error may account for a junction end that differs from germline. The chain joins TRBV7-6 to TRBJ2-7, with a tentative D call TRBD2 (6 bases). Germline assignment: CDR1 SGHVS and CDR2 FNYEAQ. This CDR3 comprises 15 residues. This CDR3 is CASSLGDGSSYEQHF. The CDR3 bases are TGTGCCAGCAGCTTAGGGGACGGGAGCTCCTACGAGCAGCACTTC.

This clonotype was seen a handful of times. The chain employs TRBV18 and TRBJ2-1; TRBD1 matches 7 bases. Germline CDR1 KGHSH, CDR2 LQKENI. The CDR3 has 15 amino acids. V dropped 5 bases and J dropped 3; count of bases not matched to a gene: 7. The CDR3 DNA reads TGTGCCAGCTCAGGTTGGGACAGACGCTACAATGAGCAGTTCTTC. Translated, it gives CASSGWDRRYNEQFF.

This clonotype was recorded at least ten times. V and J are TRBV7-8 and TRBJ1-6; 7 bases agree with TRBD1. The CDR3 sequence is 17 residues long. From germline, CDR1 is SGHVS and CDR2 FQNEAQ. The V and J ends lost 5 bases and 8 bases, in that order; junction bases with no gene match: 15. The CDR3: CASSPEGSAGGYSPLHF. CDR3 DNA: TGTGCCAGCAGCCCAGAGGGTAGCGCAGGGGGTTATTCACCCCTCCACTTT.